This T cell receptor (beta chain) was sequenced during a study of OX40 agonist ivuxolimab in advanced cancers. Study-wide background: Those enrolled were 82.7% male, with a mean age of around 60 years and ages from 23 to 79.

Concerning this clone: Its cognate antigen is unknown.

Anyone with autoimmune disease history or systemic immunosuppression was excluded. Whole-study findings and limits: Mean expanded clone counts were higher in CD8+ than CD4+ T cells. Certain nonresponders additionally had low normalized T-cell clonal expansion.

V dropped 8 bases and J dropped 1; count of bases not matched to a gene: 10. The germline gives CDR1 SEHNR, CDR2 FQNEAQ (reference sequence). The CDR3 is 16 amino acids. Measured with immunoSEQ multiplex PCR; TCRdb has only the in-frame clones, and not every one. The sample holds some 65,000 clones; around 90% are singletons and the top ten take approximately 2.6%. V usage is TRBV7-9 and J usage is TRBJ2-5, with 10 bases matching TRBD2. The sequences come from CD4+ or CD8+ T cells sorted from blood, collected in a trial of the OX40 agonist ivuxolimab. This TCR was sampled from an adult with an advanced solid tumor such as melanoma, head and neck, liver or kidney cancer. The CDR3 DNA reads TGTGCCAGCTCCAGCTGGGCTAGCGGGGGCCAAGAGACCCAGTACTTC. Protein: CASSSWASGGQETQYF.